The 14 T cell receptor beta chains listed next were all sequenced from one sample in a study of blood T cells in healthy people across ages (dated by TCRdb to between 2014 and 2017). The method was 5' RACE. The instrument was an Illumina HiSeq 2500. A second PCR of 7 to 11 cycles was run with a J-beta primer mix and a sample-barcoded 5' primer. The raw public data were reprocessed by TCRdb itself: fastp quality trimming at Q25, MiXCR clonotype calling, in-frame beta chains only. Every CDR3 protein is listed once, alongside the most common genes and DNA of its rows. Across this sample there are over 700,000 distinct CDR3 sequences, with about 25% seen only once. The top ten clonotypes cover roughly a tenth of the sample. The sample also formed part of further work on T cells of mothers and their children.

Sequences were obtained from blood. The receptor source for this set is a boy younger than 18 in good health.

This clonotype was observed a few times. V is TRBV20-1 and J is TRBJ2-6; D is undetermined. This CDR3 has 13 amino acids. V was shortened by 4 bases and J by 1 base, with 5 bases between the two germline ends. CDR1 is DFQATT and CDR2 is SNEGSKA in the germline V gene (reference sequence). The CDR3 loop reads CSATRSGANVLTF. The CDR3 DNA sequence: TGCAGTGCTACCCGGTCTGGGGCCAACGTCCTGACTTTC.

The CDR3 region is CSARPRGADPYEQYF. DNA for the CDR3: TGCAGTGCTAGGCCCCGGGGGGCGGATCCCTACGAGCAGTACTTC. The chain links TRBV20-1 to TRBJ2-7, with a possible D match to TRBD2 (7 bases). CDR1 is DFQATT, CDR2 SNEGSKA, per germline (reference sequence). The V gene lost 3 bases and the J gene lost 2 bases, with 17 bases spanning the gap. The CDR3 runs 15 residues.

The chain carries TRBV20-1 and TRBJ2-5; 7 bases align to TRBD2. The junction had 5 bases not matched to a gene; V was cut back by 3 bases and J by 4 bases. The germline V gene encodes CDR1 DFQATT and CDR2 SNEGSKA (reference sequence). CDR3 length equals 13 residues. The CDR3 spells CSARSAGAETQYF. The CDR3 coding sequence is TGCAGTGCTAGGTCCGCGGGAGCAGAGACCCAGTACTTC.

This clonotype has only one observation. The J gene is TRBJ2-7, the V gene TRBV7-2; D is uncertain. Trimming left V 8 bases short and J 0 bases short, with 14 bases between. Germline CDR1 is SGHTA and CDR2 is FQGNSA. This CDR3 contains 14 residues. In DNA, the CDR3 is TGTGCCAGCTCCTCGAGAAGCAGCTCCTACGAGCAGTACTTC. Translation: CASSSRSSSYEQYF.

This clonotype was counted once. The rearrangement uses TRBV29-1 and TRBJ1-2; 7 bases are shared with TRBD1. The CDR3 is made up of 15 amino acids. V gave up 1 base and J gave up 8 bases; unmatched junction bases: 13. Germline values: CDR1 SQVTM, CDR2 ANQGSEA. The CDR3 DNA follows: TGCAGCGTTGAAGGGTTCACAGGGGCAGTCAGCGGCTACACCTTC. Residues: CSVEGFTGAVSGYTF.

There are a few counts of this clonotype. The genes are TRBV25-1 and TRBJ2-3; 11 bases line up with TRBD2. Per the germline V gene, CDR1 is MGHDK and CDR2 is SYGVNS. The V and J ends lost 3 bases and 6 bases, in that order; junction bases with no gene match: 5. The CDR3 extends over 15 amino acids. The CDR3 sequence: CASSDIAGGPDTQYF. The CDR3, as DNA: TGTGCCAGCAGTGATATAGCGGGAGGGCCGGATACGCAGTATTTT.

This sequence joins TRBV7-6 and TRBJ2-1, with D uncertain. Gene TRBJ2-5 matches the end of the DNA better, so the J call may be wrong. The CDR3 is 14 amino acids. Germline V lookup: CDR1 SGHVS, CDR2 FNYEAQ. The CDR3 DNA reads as TGTGCCAGCAGCGCCCGGGCCGGTTGGGAGACCCAGTACTTC. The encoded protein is CASSARAGWETQYF.

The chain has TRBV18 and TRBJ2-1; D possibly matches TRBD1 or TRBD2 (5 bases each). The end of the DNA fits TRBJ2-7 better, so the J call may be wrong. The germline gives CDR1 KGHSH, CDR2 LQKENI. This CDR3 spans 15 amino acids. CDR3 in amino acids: CASSPGRSINYEQYF. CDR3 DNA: TGTGCCAGCTCGCCGGGACGTTCAATAAACTACGAGCAGTACTTC.

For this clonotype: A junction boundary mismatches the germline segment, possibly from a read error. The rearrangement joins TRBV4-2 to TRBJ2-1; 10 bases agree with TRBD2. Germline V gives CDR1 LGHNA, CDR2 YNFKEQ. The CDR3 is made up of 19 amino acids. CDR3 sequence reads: CASSKEGPSGGSSYNEQFF. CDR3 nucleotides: TGTGCCAGCAGCAAAGAAGGCCCTAGCGGGGGATCCTCCTACAATGAGCAGTTCTTC.

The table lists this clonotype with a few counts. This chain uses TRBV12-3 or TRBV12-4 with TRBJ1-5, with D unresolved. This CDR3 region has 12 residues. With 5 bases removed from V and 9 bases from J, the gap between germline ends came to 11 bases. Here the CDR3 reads CASSPHNRPQHF. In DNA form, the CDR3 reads TGTGCCAGCAGTCCACATAATAGGCCCCAGCATTTT.

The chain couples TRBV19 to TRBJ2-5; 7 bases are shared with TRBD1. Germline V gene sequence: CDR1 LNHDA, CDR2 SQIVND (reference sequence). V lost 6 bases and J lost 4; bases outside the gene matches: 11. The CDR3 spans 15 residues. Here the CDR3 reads CASSRTLGGGETQYF. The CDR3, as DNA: TGTGCCAGTAGCCGAACTTTAGGGGGCGGAGAGACCCAGTACTTC.

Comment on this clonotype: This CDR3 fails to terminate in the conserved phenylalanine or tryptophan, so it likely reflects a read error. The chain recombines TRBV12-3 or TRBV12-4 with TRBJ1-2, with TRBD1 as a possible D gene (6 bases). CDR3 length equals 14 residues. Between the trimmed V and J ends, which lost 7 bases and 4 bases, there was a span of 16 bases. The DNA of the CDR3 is TGTGCCAGCACCCAAACAGGGTTGGGCTATGGCTACACCATC. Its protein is CASTQTGLGYGYTI.

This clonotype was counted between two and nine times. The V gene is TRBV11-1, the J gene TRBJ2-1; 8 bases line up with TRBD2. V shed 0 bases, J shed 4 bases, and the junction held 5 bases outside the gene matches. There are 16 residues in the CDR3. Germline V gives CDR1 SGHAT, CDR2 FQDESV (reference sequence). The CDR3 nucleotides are TGTGCCAGCAGCTTAGCAGGAGCGGGAGTTTACAATGAGCAGTTCTTC. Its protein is CASSLAGAGVYNEQFF.

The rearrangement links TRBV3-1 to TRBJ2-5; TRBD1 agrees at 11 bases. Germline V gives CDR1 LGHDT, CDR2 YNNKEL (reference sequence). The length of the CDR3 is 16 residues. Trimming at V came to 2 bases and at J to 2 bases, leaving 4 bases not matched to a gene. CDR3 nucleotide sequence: TGTGCCAGCAGCCAACTGGACAGGGGGCTTCAAGAGACCCAGTACTTC. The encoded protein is CASSQLDRGLQETQYF.